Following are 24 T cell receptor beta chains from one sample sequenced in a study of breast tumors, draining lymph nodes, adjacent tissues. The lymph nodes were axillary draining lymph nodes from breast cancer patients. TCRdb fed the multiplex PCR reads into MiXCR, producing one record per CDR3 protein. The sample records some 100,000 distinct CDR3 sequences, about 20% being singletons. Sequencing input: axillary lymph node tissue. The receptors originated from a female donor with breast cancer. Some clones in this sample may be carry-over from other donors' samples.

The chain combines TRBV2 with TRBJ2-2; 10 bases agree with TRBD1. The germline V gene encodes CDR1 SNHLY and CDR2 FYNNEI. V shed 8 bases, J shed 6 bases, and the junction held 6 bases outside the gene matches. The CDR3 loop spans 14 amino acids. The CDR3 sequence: CASRRDRGPGELFF. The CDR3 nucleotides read TGTGCCAGCCGGCGTGACAGGGGGCCCGGGGAGCTGTTTTTT.

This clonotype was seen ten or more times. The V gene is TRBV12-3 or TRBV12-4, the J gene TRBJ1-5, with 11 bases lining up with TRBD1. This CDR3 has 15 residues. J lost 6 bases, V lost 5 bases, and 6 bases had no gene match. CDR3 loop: CASSQGQGVFQPQHF. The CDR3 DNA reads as TGTGCCAGCAGTCAGGGACAGGGGGTCTTTCAGCCCCAGCATTTT.

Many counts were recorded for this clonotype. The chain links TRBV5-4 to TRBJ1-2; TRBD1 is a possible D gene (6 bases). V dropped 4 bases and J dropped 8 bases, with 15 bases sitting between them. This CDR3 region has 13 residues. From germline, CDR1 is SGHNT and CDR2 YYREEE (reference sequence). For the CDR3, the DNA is TGTGCCAGCAGCGCCAACAGGGTGTTGGGCTACACCTTC. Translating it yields CASSANRVLGYTF.

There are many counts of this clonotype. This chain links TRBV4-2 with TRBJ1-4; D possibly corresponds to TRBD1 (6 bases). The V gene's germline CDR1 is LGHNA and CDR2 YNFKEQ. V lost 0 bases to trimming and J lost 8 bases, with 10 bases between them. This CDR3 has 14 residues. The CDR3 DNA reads TGTGCCAGCAGCCAAGATTTCGGACAGGAAAAACTGTTTTTT. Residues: CASSQDFGQEKLFF.

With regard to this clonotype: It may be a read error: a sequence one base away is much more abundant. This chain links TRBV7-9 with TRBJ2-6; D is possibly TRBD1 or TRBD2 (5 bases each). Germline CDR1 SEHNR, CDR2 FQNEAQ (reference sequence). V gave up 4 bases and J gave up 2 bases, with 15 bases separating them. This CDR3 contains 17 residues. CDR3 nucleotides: TGTGCCAGCAGCTCTGAGGTTGGGGGTCCTGGGGCCAACGTCCTGACTTTC. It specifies CASSSEVGGPGANVLTF.

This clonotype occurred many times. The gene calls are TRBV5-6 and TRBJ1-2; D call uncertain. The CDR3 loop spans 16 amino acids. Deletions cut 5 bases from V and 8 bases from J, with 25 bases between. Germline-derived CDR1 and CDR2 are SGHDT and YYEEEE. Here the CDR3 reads CASSKSGPPPNEGYTF. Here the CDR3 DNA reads TGTGCCAGCAGTAAATCCGGGCCGCCCCCAAACGAGGGCTACACCTTC.

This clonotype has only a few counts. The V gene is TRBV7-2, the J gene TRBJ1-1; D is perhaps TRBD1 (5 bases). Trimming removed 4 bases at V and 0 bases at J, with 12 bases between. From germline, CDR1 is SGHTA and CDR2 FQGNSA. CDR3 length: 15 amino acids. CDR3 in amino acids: CASSWGGGMNTEAFF. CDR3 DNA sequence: TGTGCCAGCAGCTGGGGGGGGGGGATGAACACTGAAGCTTTCTTT.

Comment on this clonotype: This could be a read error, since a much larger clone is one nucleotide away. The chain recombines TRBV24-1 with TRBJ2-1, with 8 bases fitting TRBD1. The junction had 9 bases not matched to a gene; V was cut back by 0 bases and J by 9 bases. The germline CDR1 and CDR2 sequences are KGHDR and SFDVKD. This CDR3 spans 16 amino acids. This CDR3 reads CATSDLGQGGGSEQFF. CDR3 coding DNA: TGTGCCACCAGTGATTTGGGACAGGGAGGTGGCAGTGAGCAGTTCTTC.

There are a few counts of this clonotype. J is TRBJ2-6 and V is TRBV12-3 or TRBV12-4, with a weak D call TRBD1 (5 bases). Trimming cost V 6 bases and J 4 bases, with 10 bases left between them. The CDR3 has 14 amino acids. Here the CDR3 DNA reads TGTGCCAGCAGGCCCAGGGCGGGGGCCAACGTCCTGACTTTC. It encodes CASRPRAGANVLTF.

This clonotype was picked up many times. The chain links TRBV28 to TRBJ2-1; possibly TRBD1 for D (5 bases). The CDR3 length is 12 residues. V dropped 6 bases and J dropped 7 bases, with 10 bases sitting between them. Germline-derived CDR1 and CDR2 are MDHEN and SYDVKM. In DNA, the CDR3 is TGTGCCAGCAGACAGCCAGGGAATGAGCAGTTCTTC. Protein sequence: CASRQPGNEQFF.

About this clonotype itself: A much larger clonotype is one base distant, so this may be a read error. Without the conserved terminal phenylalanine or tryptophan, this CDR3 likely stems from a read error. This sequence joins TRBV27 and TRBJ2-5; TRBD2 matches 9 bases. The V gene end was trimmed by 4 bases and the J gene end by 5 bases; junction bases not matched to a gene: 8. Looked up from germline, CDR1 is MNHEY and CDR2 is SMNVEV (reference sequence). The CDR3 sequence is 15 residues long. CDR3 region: CASSSRASGKETQYL. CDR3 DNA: TGTGCCAGCAGTTCCCGGGCTAGCGGGAAGGAGACCCAGTACCTC.

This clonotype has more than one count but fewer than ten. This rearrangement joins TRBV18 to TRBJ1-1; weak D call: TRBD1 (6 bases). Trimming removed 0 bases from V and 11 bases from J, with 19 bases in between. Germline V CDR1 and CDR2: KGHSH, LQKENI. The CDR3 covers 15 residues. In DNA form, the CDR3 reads TGTGCCAGCTCACCACCTTCAGGGGATCGGTCCGAGGCTTTCTTT. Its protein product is CASSPPSGDRSEAFF.

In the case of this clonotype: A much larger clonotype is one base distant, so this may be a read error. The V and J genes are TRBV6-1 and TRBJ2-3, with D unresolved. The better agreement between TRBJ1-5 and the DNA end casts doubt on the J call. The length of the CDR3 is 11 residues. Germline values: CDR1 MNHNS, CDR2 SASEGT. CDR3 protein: CASKLIDTQHF. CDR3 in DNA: TGTGCCAGCAAGTTAATAGATACGCAGCATTTT.

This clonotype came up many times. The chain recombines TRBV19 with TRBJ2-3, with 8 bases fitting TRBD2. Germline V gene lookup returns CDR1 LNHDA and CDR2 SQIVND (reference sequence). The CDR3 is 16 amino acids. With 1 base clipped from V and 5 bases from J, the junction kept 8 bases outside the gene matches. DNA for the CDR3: TGTGCCAGTAGTATAGTTGCGCGGGGGGCCGGAGATACGCAGTATTTT. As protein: CASSIVARGAGDTQYF.

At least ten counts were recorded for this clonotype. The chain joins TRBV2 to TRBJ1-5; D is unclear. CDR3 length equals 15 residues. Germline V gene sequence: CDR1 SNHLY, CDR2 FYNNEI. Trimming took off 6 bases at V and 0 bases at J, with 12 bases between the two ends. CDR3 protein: CASRKETHSNQPQHF. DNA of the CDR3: TGTGCCAGCAGAAAGGAGACTCATAGCAATCAGCCCCAGCATTTT.

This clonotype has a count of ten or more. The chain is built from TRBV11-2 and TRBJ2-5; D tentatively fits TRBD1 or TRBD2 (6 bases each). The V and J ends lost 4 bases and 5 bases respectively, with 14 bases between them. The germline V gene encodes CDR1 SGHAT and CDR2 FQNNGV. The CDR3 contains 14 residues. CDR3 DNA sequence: TGTGCCAGCAGCTACCTCCGAGGGGGGGAGACCCAGTACTTC. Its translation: CASSYLRGGETQYF.

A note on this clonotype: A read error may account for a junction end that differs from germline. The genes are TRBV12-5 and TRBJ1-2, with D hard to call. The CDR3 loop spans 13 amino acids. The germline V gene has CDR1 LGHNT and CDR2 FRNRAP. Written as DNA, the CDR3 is TGTGCTAGTGGTTTGGAAAGGGTGGATGGCCACACCTTC. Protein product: CASGLERVDGHTF.

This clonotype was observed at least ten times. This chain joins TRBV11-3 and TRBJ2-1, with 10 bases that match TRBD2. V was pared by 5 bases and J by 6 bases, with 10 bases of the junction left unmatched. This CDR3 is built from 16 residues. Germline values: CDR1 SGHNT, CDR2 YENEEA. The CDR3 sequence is CASSRGETSGPNEQFF. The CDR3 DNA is TGTGCCAGCAGCCGAGGGGAGACTAGCGGGCCCAATGAGCAGTTCTTC.

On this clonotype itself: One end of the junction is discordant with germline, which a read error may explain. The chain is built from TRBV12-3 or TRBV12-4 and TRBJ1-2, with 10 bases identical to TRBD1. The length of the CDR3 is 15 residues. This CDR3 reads CACSSGQGSALGYTF. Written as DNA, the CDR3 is TGTGCCTGCAGTTCGGGACAGGGGAGTGCTCTCGGCTACACCTTC.

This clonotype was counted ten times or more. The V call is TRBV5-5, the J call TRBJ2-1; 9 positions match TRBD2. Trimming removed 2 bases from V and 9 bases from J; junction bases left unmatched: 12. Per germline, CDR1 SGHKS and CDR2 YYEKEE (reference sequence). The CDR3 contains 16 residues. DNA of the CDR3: TGTGCCAGCAGCTTAGTAACCAGCGGGGGGACTCTTGAGCAGTTCTTC. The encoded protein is CASSLVTSGGTLEQFF.

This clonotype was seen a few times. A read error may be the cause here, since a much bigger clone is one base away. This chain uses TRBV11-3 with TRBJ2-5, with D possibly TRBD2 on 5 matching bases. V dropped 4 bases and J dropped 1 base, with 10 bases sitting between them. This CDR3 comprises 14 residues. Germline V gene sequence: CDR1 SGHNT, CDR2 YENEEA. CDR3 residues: CASSSSEGQETQYF. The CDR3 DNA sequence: TGTGCCAGCAGCTCCTCAGAGGGCCAAGAGACCCAGTACTTC.

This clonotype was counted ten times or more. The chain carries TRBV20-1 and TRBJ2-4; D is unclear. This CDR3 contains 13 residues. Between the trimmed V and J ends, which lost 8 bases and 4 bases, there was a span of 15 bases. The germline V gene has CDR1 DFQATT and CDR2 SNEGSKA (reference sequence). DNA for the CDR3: TGCAGTACATACCGTCAAGGGAAAAACATTCAGTACTTC. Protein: CSTYRQGKNIQYF.

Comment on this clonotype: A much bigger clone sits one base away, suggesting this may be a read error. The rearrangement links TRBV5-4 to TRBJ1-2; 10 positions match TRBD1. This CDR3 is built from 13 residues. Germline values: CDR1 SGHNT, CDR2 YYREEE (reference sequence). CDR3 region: CASSWDRGDGHTF. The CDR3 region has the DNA TGTGCCAGCAGCTGGGACAGGGGTGATGGCCACACCTTC.

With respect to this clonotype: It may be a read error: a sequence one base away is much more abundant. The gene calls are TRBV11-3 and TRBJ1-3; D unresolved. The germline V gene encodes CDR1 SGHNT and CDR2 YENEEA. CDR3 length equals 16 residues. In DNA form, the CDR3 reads TGTGCCAGCAGCCTACATGTGCGACCCTCTGGAAACACCACATATTTT. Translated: CASSLHVRPSGNTTYF.